Below, 22 T cell receptor beta chains from the same sample are listed, as sequenced in a study of CXCR3-negative and CXCR3-positive naive CD8 T cells. Study conclusions and caveats: TRB CDR3 hydrophobicity was greater in CXCR3-positive naive cells than in CXCR3-negative naive cells.

Antigens for these TCRs are unknown. The authors prepared UMI-labeled TRB cDNA libraries by 5' RACE. TCRdb reprocessed the 5' RACE reads, with one entry per CDR3 protein and no DNA. The repertoire table contains 50,000 to 65,000 distinct CDR3 sequences. Sample: naive CXCR3+ CD8+ T cells from blood. Subset meaning: CD45RO-CCR7+CD27+CD95- naive CD8+ T cells expressing CXCR3 (TNR3+). These TCRs come from a human donor in good health. Some clones in this sample may be carry-over from other donors' samples.

The V gene is TRBV5-6, the J gene TRBJ1-1; TCRdb names TRBD1, which stays unverified in the absence of DNA. The CDR3 is 14 amino acids. Germline V CDR1 and CDR2: SGHDT, YYEEEE. This chain's CDR3 is CASSLARGNTEAFF. Full variable domain (remainder filled in from reference TRBV5-6 and TRBJ1-1): DAGVTQSPTHLIKTRGQQVTLRCSPKSGHDTVSWYQQALGQGPQFIFQYYEEEERQRGNFPDRFSGHQFPNYSSELNVNALLLGDSALYLCASSLARGNTEAFFGQGTRLTVV.

The chain employs TRBV2 and TRBJ2-7. The CDR3 sequence is 14 residues long. Germline CDR1 is SNHLY and CDR2 is FYNNEI. This CDR3 is CASSEYRSTYEQYF.

The V gene is TRBV21-1, the J gene TRBJ2-7; TCRdb names TRBD1, which stays unverified in the absence of DNA. TRBV21-1 is a pseudogene locus. The CDR3 is made up of 12 amino acids. The CDR3 is CAGGGQGYEQYF.

This chain uses TRBV5-6 with TRBJ1-1. The CDR3 length is 14 residues. CDR1 and CDR2 (germline): SGHDT, YYEEEE. CDR3 loop: CASSFTEDDTEAFF.

CDR3 residues: CATSQAGPPYEQYF. The chain has TRBV15 and TRBJ2-7; lacking DNA, the TRBD2 call made by TCRdb goes unchecked. This CDR3 is 14 amino acids long. CDR1 LNHNV and CDR2 YYDKDF come from the germline V gene (reference sequence).

The rearrangement links TRBV6-5 to TRBJ2-3; no DNA is available, so the TRBD2 call from TCRdb remains unchecked. CDR1 and CDR2 from the germline V gene are MNHEY and SVGAGI. The CDR3 has 15 amino acids. This chain's CDR3 is CASSYSGQSTDTQYF.

The rearrangement uses TRBV27 and TRBJ2-1; checking the TCRdb D call of TRBD2 is not possible without DNA. There are 16 residues in the CDR3. Germline CDR1 and CDR2: MNHEY and SMNVEV (reference sequence). CDR3 protein: CASSLLAGLPWDEQFF.

The rearrangement joins TRBV15 to TRBJ2-1; TCRdb picks TRBD1, but there is no DNA to check that call. Germline values: CDR1 LNHNV, CDR2 YYDKDF (reference sequence). This CDR3 comprises 14 residues. CDR3 in amino acids: CATSTRGPLAEQFF.

The chain employs TRBV7-2 and TRBJ1-1; TCRdb returns TRBD1, unconfirmable since there is no DNA. The CDR3 is made up of 11 amino acids. Germline V gene lookup returns CDR1 SGHTA and CDR2 FQGNSA. This CDR3 is CASMGGTEAFF.

The rearrangement links TRBV7-2 to TRBJ2-2. The CDR3 totals 12 residues. Germline values: CDR1 SGHTA, CDR2 FQGNSA. The CDR3 region is CASSYSTGELFF.

V gene TRBV20-1 combines with J gene TRBJ2-1; TCRdb's D gene call, TRBD1, goes unchecked for lack of DNA. Germline CDR1 is DFQATT and CDR2 is SNEGSKA (reference sequence). The CDR3 is 14 amino acids. The CDR3 protein is CSATDRGYDNEQFF.

The V and J genes are TRBV27 and TRBJ1-1. Germline CDR1 is MNHEY and CDR2 is SMNVEV (reference sequence). The CDR3 extends over 13 amino acids. The CDR3 loop reads CASSSAVFSEAFF.

The J gene is TRBJ2-7, the V gene TRBV6-5; TCRdb returns TRBD2, unconfirmable since there is no DNA. CDR1 and CDR2 (germline): MNHEY, SVGAGI. CDR3 size: 18 residues. CDR3 region: CASSYSARTEGIGYEQYF.

J is TRBJ2-3 and V is TRBV6-5; the D gene TCRdb calls, TRBD2, cannot be checked with no DNA. Per germline, CDR1 MNHEY and CDR2 SVGAGI. The CDR3 consists of 15 residues. The CDR3: CASSPTSFHTDTQYF.

The chain uses TRBV6-6 and TRBJ1-3; TCRdb gives TRBD1 as the D gene, but with no DNA this cannot be confirmed. Germline V gene lookup returns CDR1 MNHNY and CDR2 SVGAGI (reference sequence). This CDR3 contains 17 residues. The CDR3 spells CASSPGPGQGRPNTIYF.

This chain uses TRBV9 with TRBJ2-1; TCRdb's D call of TRBD1 is untestable without DNA. Germline V gene data show CDR1 as SGDLS and CDR2 as YYNGEE. CDR3 length equals 16 residues. The CDR3 sequence is CASSDPSDSSAGEQFF.

V is TRBV9 and J is TRBJ2-2. CDR1 and CDR2 (germline): SGDLS, YYNGEE. The CDR3 has 14 amino acids. This CDR3 is CASSVEPNTGELFF.

The chain links TRBV6-5 to TRBJ1-2. Per germline, CDR1 MNHEY and CDR2 SVGAGI. This CDR3 has 13 amino acids. The CDR3 region is CASSYFPSDGYTF.

The rearrangement joins TRBV9 to TRBJ2-7. The CDR3 covers 14 residues. The V gene's germline CDR1 is SGDLS and CDR2 YYNGEE. The CDR3 is CASSVGENSYGQYF.

The V call is TRBV28, the J call TRBJ2-1; there is no DNA to check the TCRdb D call of TRBD1. Germline assignment: CDR1 MDHEN and CDR2 SYDVKM. The CDR3 totals 17 residues. CDR3: CASSLPPTGGLDNEQFF.

V usage is TRBV15 and J usage is TRBJ2-7. The CDR3 extends over 15 amino acids. Germline CDR1 reads LNHNV; CDR2 reads YYDKDF (reference sequence). The CDR3 spells CATSRDRPNIYEQYF. The variable domain in full, completed from reference TRBV15 and TRBJ2-7, reads DAMVIQNPRYQVTQFGKPVTLSCSQTLNHNVMYWYQQKSSQAPKLLFHYYDKDFNNEADTPDNFQSRRPNTSFCFLDIRSPGLGDTAMYLCATSRDRPNIYEQYFGPGTRLTVT.

This chain joins TRBV29-1 and TRBJ2-7; TCRdb selects TRBD2, and the lack of DNA leaves this call unchecked. The CDR3 spans 14 residues. Germline assignment: CDR1 SQVTM and CDR2 ANQGSEA. The CDR3: CSAIGGLHSYEQYF.